These 13 T cell receptor beta chains were all obtained from the same sample, sequenced in a study of PD-L1 blockade in urothelial cancer. The time point denotes: pretreatment peripheral blood. Profiled with immunoSEQ multiplex PCR; TCRdb holds only in-frame clones, not every one. The table lists tens of thousands of clones, approximately 86% of them singletons. Source: PBMCs, taken around atezolizumab (anti-PD-L1) treatment. All receptors derive from a man older than 75 with urothelial cancer.

V usage is TRBV28 and J usage is TRBJ2-7, with 10 positions matching TRBD2. The trim removed 4 bases at V and 4 bases at J, leaving 10 bases unmatched. Germline V lookup: CDR1 MDHEN, CDR2 SYDVKM. The CDR3 has 16 amino acids. The CDR3 DNA sequence: TGTGCCAGCAGTTACACCATCGCTAGCGGGAGTTACGAGCAGTACTTC. This codes for CASSYTIASGSYEQYF.

The chain uses TRBV4-3 and TRBJ2-1; 13 positions agree with TRBD2. This CDR3 comprises 17 residues. Germline lookup yields CDR1 LGHNA and CDR2 YSLEER. J was trimmed by 11 bases and V by 1 base; bases with no gene match: 11. CDR3 in amino acids: CASSQVYRTSGSGQQFF. The DNA of the CDR3 is TGCGCCAGCAGCCAAGTCTATAGGACTAGCGGGAGCGGGCAGCAGTTCTTC.

This rearrangement joins TRBV28 to TRBJ2-7; perhaps TRBD2 as D (6 bases). The length of the CDR3 is 16 residues. Trimming left V 5 bases short and J 2 bases short, with 19 bases between. Germline values: CDR1 MDHEN, CDR2 SYDVKM. CDR3 sequence (DNA): TGTGCCAGCAGTCTCACCGGGACTCTCAAAGCCTACGAGCAGTACTTC. Translation: CASSLTGTLKAYEQYF.

The chain links TRBV30 to TRBJ2-2; no clear D gene. The CDR3 covers 12 residues. Germline V lookup: CDR1 GTSNPN, CDR2 SVGIG (reference sequence). Trimming took 3 bases from V and 6 from J, leaving 8 bases between them. In DNA, the CDR3 is TGTGCCTGGAGCGTCCCGGCCGGGGAGCTGTTTTTT. This gives the protein CAWSVPAGELFF.

The CDR3: CASSQDSASGGNEQFF. The CDR3, as DNA: TGCGCCAGCAGCCAAGATTCGGCTAGCGGGGGCAATGAGCAGTTCTTC. This chain uses TRBV4-1 with TRBJ2-1; TRBD2 matches 10 bases. Germline lookup yields CDR1 MGHRA and CDR2 YSYEKL. V lost 0 bases, J lost 6 bases, and 5 bases stayed unmatched. The CDR3 runs 16 residues.

The chain employs TRBV19 and TRBJ2-7; TRBD2 might be the D (6 bases). In germline, CDR1 is LNHDA, CDR2 SQIVND (reference sequence). V was cut by 0 bases and J by 1 base, with 13 bases left in between. The CDR3 spans 16 residues. CDR3 coding DNA: TGTGCCAGTAGTATAGACAGCGGGTACCTATCCTACGAGCAGTACTTC. Translated: CASSIDSGYLSYEQYF.

This chain links TRBV18 with TRBJ2-6; no clear D gene. CDR1 and CDR2 from the germline V gene are KGHSH and LQKENI. Trimming took 1 base from V and 0 from J, leaving 7 bases between them. This CDR3 is built from 16 residues. The CDR3 DNA reads as TGTGCCAGCTCACCACTCGCGGACTCTGGGGCCAACGTCCTGACTTTC. The encoded protein is CASSPLADSGANVLTF.

This clone came up once. The genes are TRBV5-4 and TRBJ1-2; 10 nucleotides match TRBD1. This CDR3 region has 18 residues. Germline CDR1 is SGHNT and CDR2 is YYREEE (reference sequence). V lost 4 bases, J lost 4 bases, and 16 bases stayed unmatched. The CDR3: CASSPGTGEPSKSYGYTF. The DNA of the CDR3 is TGTGCCAGCAGCCCCGGGACAGGGGAGCCATCGAAGAGCTATGGCTACACCTTC.

The chain carries TRBV6-1 and TRBJ1-1; 7 nucleotides agree with TRBD1. From germline, CDR1 is MNHNS and CDR2 SASEGT. V gave up 4 bases and J gave up 1 base; unmatched junction bases: 3. The CDR3 covers 14 residues. The CDR3 spells CASSARQGNTEAFF. For the CDR3, the DNA is TGTGCCAGCAGTGCAAGACAGGGGAACACTGAAGCTTTCTTT.

The chain links TRBV7-9 to TRBJ2-7; 8 bases match TRBD1. This CDR3 spans 14 amino acids. V shed 0 bases, J shed 6 bases, and the junction held 4 bases outside the gene matches. Looked up from germline, CDR1 is SEHNR and CDR2 is FQNEAQ (reference sequence). CDR3 sequence (DNA): TGTGCCAGCAGCTTAGCGGGCAGGGGGCCCGAGCAGTACTTC. The encoded protein is CASSLAGRGPEQYF.

This clone was observed once. The chain recombines TRBV29-1 with TRBJ2-2; 11 bases map to TRBD1. Trimming took 4 bases from V and 1 from J; bases not matched to a gene: 8. This CDR3 contains 17 residues. From germline, CDR1 is SQVTM and CDR2 ANQGSEA. CDR3 sequence: CSVGGTGGLGNTGELFF. The DNA of the CDR3 is TGCAGCGTTGGAGGGACAGGGGGTCTGGGGAACACCGGGGAGCTGTTTTTT.

The rearrangement joins TRBV28 to TRBJ2-7; D is perhaps TRBD2 (7 bases). CDR1 and CDR2 (germline): MDHEN, SYDVKM. Between the trimmed V and J ends, which lost 6 bases and 4 bases, there was a span of 25 bases. The CDR3 contains 17 residues. CDR3 nucleotide sequence: TGTGCCAGCAGGGGGGTACGGGGGGCTACTATGAGTTACGAGCAGTACTTC. Its protein product is CASRGVRGATMSYEQYF.

The V gene is TRBV5-4, the J gene TRBJ1-1; 11 bases fit TRBD1. The germline V gene encodes CDR1 SGHNT and CDR2 YYREEE (reference sequence). The CDR3 is made up of 15 amino acids. V shed 4 bases, J shed 3 bases, and the junction held 5 bases outside the gene matches. CDR3 region: CASSIGQGAHTEAFF. The CDR3 coding sequence is TGTGCCAGCAGCATCGGACAGGGGGCGCACACTGAAGCTTTCTTT.